The 17 T cell receptor beta chains below all came from one sample that was sequenced in a study of blood T cells in healthy people across ages. Sample-barcoded 5' priming and a J-beta primer mix drove a second PCR of roughly 6 to 12 cycles. MiXCR, run by TCRdb on the 5' RACE reads, gives a single entry per CDR3 protein. The table lists about 1.5 million distinct CDR3 sequences, 42% of them singletons. The sample consisted of blood. The source is a woman in her late teens or twenties in good health.

This clonotype was seen more than once but under ten times. CDR3 sequence: CASSLARGLHEQYF. The CDR3 coding sequence is TGTGCCAGCAGTTTAGCCAGGGGGCTTCACGAGCAGTACTTC. The V gene is TRBV28, the J gene TRBJ2-7; 8 bases are shared with TRBD1. This CDR3 is built from 14 residues. Germline values: CDR1 MDHEN, CDR2 SYDVKM. With V trimmed by 2 bases and J by 5 bases, 5 bases remained unmatched.

The chain couples TRBV14 to TRBJ1-6; D is possibly TRBD1 (6 bases). Germline CDR1 reads SGHDN; CDR2 reads FVKESK. V lost 5 bases to trimming and J lost 7 bases, with 12 bases between them. The CDR3 totals 14 residues. The CDR3, as DNA: TGTGCCAGCAGCGCCCGACAGGAGAATTCACCCCTCCACTTT. This gives the protein CASSARQENSPLHF.

V and J are TRBV4-1 and TRBJ2-1; 7 bases line up with TRBD2. The CDR3 runs to 18 residues. The ends lost 1 base at V and 4 bases at J; junction bases unmatched: 13. CDR1 and CDR2 (germline): MGHRA, YSYEKL. CDR3 residues: CASSQGSPTSARYNEQFF. The CDR3 nucleotides read TGCGCCAGCAGCCAAGGGAGCCCCACTAGCGCCAGATACAATGAGCAGTTCTTC.

The V and J genes are TRBV19 and TRBJ2-4; TRBD1 matches at 7 bases. In germline, CDR1 is LNHDA, CDR2 SQIVND (reference sequence). The CDR3 is 16 amino acids. Losses at the gene ends were 5 bases for V and 3 bases for J; bases not matched to a gene: 10. In DNA form, the CDR3 reads TGTGCCAGTAGTCCCCGCCGACAGGGCGGCAAAAACATTCAGTACTTC. This codes for CASSPRRQGGKNIQYF.

In regard to this clonotype: A much larger clone is a single base away; this may be a read error. This chain joins TRBV7-2 and TRBJ2-5, with no clear D. This CDR3 has 12 amino acids. V lost 1 base and J 11 bases, leaving 11 bases between the germline ends. The germline gives CDR1 SGHTA, CDR2 FQGNSA. This chain's CDR3 is CASSLDLFAQYF. CDR3 in DNA: TGTGCCAGCAGCTTAGATCTCTTTGCGCAGTACTTC.

This clonotype was counted between two and nine times. The chain links TRBV7-9 to TRBJ1-2, with 7 bases fitting TRBD1. CDR3 length equals 15 residues. Trimming cost V 2 bases and J 3 bases; bases outside gene matches: 6. Germline V gene sequence: CDR1 SEHNR, CDR2 FQNEAQ (reference sequence). The CDR3 DNA sequence: TGTGCCAGCAGCTTACAGGGGGGAGAAGACTATGGCTACACCTTC. Translating it yields CASSLQGGEDYGYTF.

This clonotype has just a few counts. The chain has TRBV6-5 and TRBJ1-2, with TRBD1 identical over 8 bases. The CDR3 covers 15 residues. V trimming: 5 bases; J trimming: 5 bases; junction bases outside the gene matches: 10. CDR1 and CDR2 (germline): MNHEY, SVGAGI. The CDR3 coding sequence is TGTGCCAGCAGTCCAGGGACAGGCCTGTCTTATGGCTACACCTTC. It yields the protein CASSPGTGLSYGYTF.

V usage is TRBV20-1 and J usage is TRBJ1-4, with D perhaps TRBD1 (6 bases). Germline V gene data show CDR1 as DFQATT and CDR2 as SNEGSKA (reference sequence). There are 14 residues in the CDR3. V was trimmed by 0 bases and J by 5 bases, leaving 10 bases between them. CDR3 amino acids: CSARDQTGNEKLFF. CDR3 nucleotide sequence: TGCAGTGCTAGAGACCAGACAGGAAATGAAAAACTGTTTTTT.

This clonotype turned up a few times. A much more abundant neighbour one base away suggests this may be a read error. The rearrangement uses TRBV10-3 and TRBJ2-1, with 7 bases that match TRBD1. V lost 6 bases to trimming and J lost 7 bases; unmatched junction nucleotides: 3. This CDR3 contains 12 residues. CDR1 is ENHRY, CDR2 SYGVKD, per germline. The CDR3 sequence: CAIRGTANEQFF. CDR3 coding DNA: TGTGCCATCAGGGGGACAGCGAATGAGCAGTTCTTC.

The V and J genes are TRBV27 and TRBJ2-5; 8 bases are shared with TRBD1. CDR1 is MNHEY and CDR2 is SMNVEV in the germline V gene (reference sequence). The CDR3 is 15 amino acids. After removal of 6 bases from V and 4 bases from J, the junction contained 10 bases not matched to a gene. The CDR3 protein is CASREGQGWGETQYF. The CDR3, as DNA: TGTGCCAGCAGAGAAGGACAGGGTTGGGGAGAGACCCAGTACTTC.

The V call is TRBV7-2, the J call TRBJ2-5; perhaps TRBD2 as D (6 bases). V was shortened by 1 base and J by 13 bases, with 19 bases between the two germline ends. The CDR3 totals 14 residues. CDR1 and CDR2 (germline): SGHTA, FQGNSA. The CDR3 bases are TGTGCCAGCAGCTTAGGAGCCCTAGCGAGGGATCCGTACTTC. Translated: CASSLGALARDPYF. The complete variable domain, with remaining parts taken from reference TRBV7-2 and TRBJ2-5, reads GAGVSQSPSNKVTEKGKDVELRCDPISGHTALYWYRQSLGQGLEFLIYFQGNSAPDKSGLPSDRFSAERTGGSVSTLTIQRTQQEDSAVYLCASSLGALARDPYFGPGTRLLVL.

This chain links TRBV20-1 with TRBJ2-2; the match to TRBD2 covers 7 bases. The J segment lost 3 bases and the V segment lost 8 bases, leaving 3 bases of the junction unmatched. CDR1 is DFQATT and CDR2 is SNEGSKA in the germline V gene (reference sequence). The CDR3 extends over 12 amino acids. CDR3 in DNA: TGCAGTCGAGCGGGGTACACCGGGGAGCTGTTTTTT. Protein sequence: CSRAGYTGELFF.

This sequence joins TRBV5-1 and TRBJ2-5; D is uncertain. Looked up from germline, CDR1 is SGHRS and CDR2 is YFSETQ. The CDR3 loop spans 14 amino acids. V was pared by 4 bases and J by 2 bases, with 12 bases between. The CDR3 nucleotides read TGCGCCAGCAGCCCCGGACGGGTACAAGAGACCCAGTACTTC. This sequence encodes CASSPGRVQETQYF.

V gene TRBV7-2 combines with J gene TRBJ2-7; D ambiguous. The ends were cut back, 2 bases at V and 5 bases at J, with 10 bases in the middle. Germline lookup yields CDR1 SGHTA and CDR2 FQGNSA. The CDR3 has 13 amino acids. The CDR3 is CASSLLSVDEQYF. The CDR3 region has the DNA TGTGCCAGCAGCTTACTATCGGTTGACGAGCAGTACTTC.

The chain links TRBV28 to TRBJ2-7; 7 nucleotides match TRBD2. Germline assignment: CDR1 MDHEN and CDR2 SYDVKM. Trimming removed 6 bases from V and 0 bases from J; junction bases left unmatched: 8. CDR3 size: 15 residues. This CDR3 reads CASRGEGTSSYEQYF. The CDR3 DNA sequence: TGTGCCAGCAGAGGGGAGGGTACGAGCTCCTACGAGCAGTACTTC.

J is TRBJ2-2 and V is TRBV12-3 or TRBV12-4; D remains unclear. This CDR3 is built from 15 residues. The ends were cut back, 4 bases at V and 3 bases at J, with 12 bases in the middle. This CDR3 is CASSSPSKYTGELFF. CDR3 DNA: TGTGCCAGCAGTTCCCCTTCTAAGTACACCGGGGAGCTGTTTTTT.

The chain links TRBV29-1 to TRBJ1-3; D is ambiguous. CDR3 length: 11 residues. Germline CDR1 SQVTM, CDR2 ANQGSEA. Trimming pared 7 bases from V and 2 bases from J, leaving 6 bases between. The CDR3 DNA sequence: TGCAGCGGGGAAACTGGAAACACCATATATTTT. The encoded protein is CSGETGNTIYF.